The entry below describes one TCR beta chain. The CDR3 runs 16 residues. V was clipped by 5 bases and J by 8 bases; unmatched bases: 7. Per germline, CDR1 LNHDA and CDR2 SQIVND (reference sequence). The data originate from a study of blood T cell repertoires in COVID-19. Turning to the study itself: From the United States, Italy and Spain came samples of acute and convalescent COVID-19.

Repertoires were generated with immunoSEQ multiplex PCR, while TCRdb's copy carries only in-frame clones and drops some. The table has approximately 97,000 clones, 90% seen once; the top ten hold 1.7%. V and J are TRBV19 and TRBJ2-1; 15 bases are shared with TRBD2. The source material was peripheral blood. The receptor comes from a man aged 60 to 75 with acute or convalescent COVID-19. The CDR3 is CASSPWTSGGADEQFF. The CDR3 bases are TGTGCCAGTAGTCCTTGGACTAGCGGGGGGGCGGATGAGCAGTTCTTC. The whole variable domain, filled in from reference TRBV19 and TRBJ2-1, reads DGGITQSPKYLFRKEGQNVTLSCEQNLNHDAMYWYRQDPGQGLRLIYYSQIVNDFQKGDIAEGYSVSREKKESFPLTVTSAQKNPTAFYLCASSPWTSGGADEQFFGPGTRLTVL.